This T cell receptor beta chain was documented in a study of T cell repertoires in cytomegalovirus infection. The CDR3 totals 15 residues. In germline, CDR1 is SEHNR, CDR2 FQNEAQ (reference sequence). In its sample, this clonotype was seen a few times. Relative to the germline gene, one junction end is altered; a read error may explain this. One entry per CDR3 protein results from TCRdb running MiXCR on the reads. The sample has fewer than 200,000 distinct CDR3 sequences; approximately 19% are singletons. This chain uses TRBV7-9 with TRBJ2-3; D is ambiguous. The source is a human donor in good health (CMV status not recorded). Some clones in this sample may be carry-over from other donors' samples. What was sequenced was PBMCs. CDR3 protein: CASTLRDLSTDTQYF. For the CDR3, the DNA is TGTGCCAGCACCTTAAGAGACTTATCCACAGATACGCAGTATTTT.